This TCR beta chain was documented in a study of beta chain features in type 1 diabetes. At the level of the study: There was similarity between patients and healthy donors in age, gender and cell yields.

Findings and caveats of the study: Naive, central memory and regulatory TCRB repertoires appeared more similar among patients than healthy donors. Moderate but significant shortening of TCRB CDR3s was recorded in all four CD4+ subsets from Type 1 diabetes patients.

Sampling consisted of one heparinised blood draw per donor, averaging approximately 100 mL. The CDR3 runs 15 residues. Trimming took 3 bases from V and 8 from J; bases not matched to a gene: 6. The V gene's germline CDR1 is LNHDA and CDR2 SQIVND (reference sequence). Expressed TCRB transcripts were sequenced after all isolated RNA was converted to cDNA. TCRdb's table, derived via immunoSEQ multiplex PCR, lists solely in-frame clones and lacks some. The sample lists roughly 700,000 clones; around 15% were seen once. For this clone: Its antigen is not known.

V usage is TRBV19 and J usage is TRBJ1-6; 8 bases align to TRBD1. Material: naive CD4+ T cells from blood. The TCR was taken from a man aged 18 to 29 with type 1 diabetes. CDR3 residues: CASSIFGQGDSPLHF. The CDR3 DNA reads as TGTGCCAGTAGTATCTTCGGACAGGGCGATTCACCCCTCCACTTT.